These 19 T cell receptor beta chains originate from one sample sequenced in a study of cytomegalovirus exposure and HLA in healthy donors. The PCR was carried out with 60 Vbeta primers and 13 Jbeta primers. Profiling relied on immunoSEQ multiplex PCR, and the TCRdb table lists in-frame clones only, not all of them. Here the sample spans 150,000 to 200,000 clones, around 81% being singletons. The sequencing input was PBMCs. Source of these receptors: a woman between 25 and 40 years old in good health and CMV-seropositive.

The chain couples TRBV30 to TRBJ2-2, with D possibly TRBD2 on 7 matching bases. V dropped 5 bases and J dropped 6 bases, with 16 bases sitting between them. Germline V gene sequence: CDR1 GTSNPN, CDR2 SVGIG (reference sequence). This CDR3 contains 14 residues. CDR3: CAWSQGGAAGELFF. The CDR3 nucleotides read TGTGCCTGGTCTCAAGGGGGGGCAGCCGGGGAGCTGTTTTTT.

The chain couples TRBV30 to TRBJ1-1; 9 positions match TRBD1. This CDR3 spans 16 amino acids. CDR1 and CDR2 (germline): GTSNPN, SVGIG (reference sequence). J gave up 0 bases and V 5 bases, and 10 bases lay outside the gene matches. The CDR3 DNA follows: TGTGCCTGGGATTTACAGGGGGCTGGTGTGAACACTGAAGCTTTCTTT. Protein product: CAWDLQGAGVNTEAFF.

The chain combines TRBV7-2 with TRBJ2-1; 10 bases map to TRBD1. The CDR3 consists of 15 residues. Trimming at V came to 2 bases and at J to 5 bases, leaving 3 bases not matched to a gene. Germline V lookup: CDR1 SGHTA, CDR2 FQGNSA. The chain's CDR3 is CASSLWGTGDNEQFF. DNA of the CDR3: TGTGCCAGCAGCTTATGGGGGACAGGGGACAATGAGCAGTTCTTC.

This clone appeared a few times. V usage is TRBV10-2 and J usage is TRBJ1-1; D possibly corresponds to TRBD1 (6 bases). V lost 4 bases, J lost 6 bases, and 12 bases lay in between. Looked up from germline, CDR1 is WSHSY and CDR2 is SAAADI. The CDR3 is 13 residues long. The CDR3 loop is CASSARGGAEAFF. The CDR3 coding sequence is TGCGCCAGCAGTGCAAGGGGGGGGGCTGAAGCTTTCTTT.

The chain joins TRBV7-2 to TRBJ1-2; D is uncertain. V was pared by 1 base and J by 10 bases, with 13 bases between. Germline loops: CDR1 SGHTA, CDR2 FQGNSA. This CDR3 is built from 13 residues. DNA for the CDR3: TGTGCCAGCAGCTTAGATCGCAAGAGGGACTACACCTTC. Translated, it gives CASSLDRKRDYTF. Full variable domain (missing parts from reference TRBV7-2 and TRBJ1-2): GAGVSQSPSNKVTEKGKDVELRCDPISGHTALYWYRQSLGQGLEFLIYFQGNSAPDKSGLPSDRFSAERTGGSVSTLTIQRTQQEDSAVYLCASSLDRKRDYTFGSGTRLTVV.

The chain couples TRBV29-1 to TRBJ2-2, with 8 bases lining up with TRBD1. J was trimmed by 6 bases and V by 4 bases; bases with no gene match: 10. Germline-derived CDR1 and CDR2 are SQVTM and ANQGSEA. This CDR3 is 15 amino acids long. Here the CDR3 reads CSVGSPDRVPGELFF. The CDR3 DNA follows: TGCAGCGTTGGATCCCCGGACAGGGTCCCCGGGGAGCTGTTTTTT.

The chain employs TRBV6-5 and TRBJ2-7, with D possibly TRBD2 on 6 matching bases. The CDR3 runs to 13 residues. Germline CDR1 is MNHEY and CDR2 is SVGAGI. Trimming removed 4 bases at V and 6 bases at J, with 13 bases between. CDR3 bases: TGTGCCAGCAGTTCGCCTGGGGGGTTCGAGCAGTACTTC. Amino acids: CASSSPGGFEQYF.

V gene TRBV21-1 combines with J gene TRBJ2-7; the D call in the table, TRBD1, was not verified against the DNA. TRBV21-1 is a recognized pseudogene. There are 15 residues in the CDR3. The CDR3 DNA reads TGTGCCAGCAGCAATTGGACAGGGAACACCTACGAGCAGTACTTC. It yields the protein CASSNWTGNTYEQYF.

The rearrangement links TRBV27 to TRBJ2-7; D may be TRBD1 (6 bases). CDR3 length: 16 amino acids. The germline gives CDR1 MNHEY, CDR2 SMNVEV (reference sequence). Trimming left V 0 bases short and J 6 bases short, with 18 bases between. The CDR3 region has the DNA TGTGCCAGCAGTTTATCTGGTACGGTTCCAGGGGCCGAGCAGTACTTC. Encoded protein: CASSLSGTVPGAEQYF.

The rearrangement links TRBV11-2 to TRBJ2-7, with D perhaps matching TRBD2 (5 bases). This CDR3 contains 14 residues. V lost 1 base and J lost 11, with 18 bases in between. Germline-derived CDR1 and CDR2 are SGHAT and FQNNGV. CDR3 protein: CASSLGGRHSEKYF. CDR3 DNA sequence: TGTGCCAGCAGCTTAGGAGGGCGGCATAGCGAAAAGTACTTC.

This chain joins TRBV27 and TRBJ2-5, with D perhaps matching TRBD2 (6 bases). Trimming pared 5 bases from V and 5 bases from J, leaving 12 bases between. The CDR3 spans 13 residues. Germline V gene data show CDR1 as MNHEY and CDR2 as SMNVEV (reference sequence). The CDR3 coding sequence is TGTGCCAGCAGTGTGACTAGGAAGGAGACCCAGTACTTC. Its protein is CASSVTRKETQYF.

Remarks on this clone: A junction end diverges from the germline sequence, so it may reflect a read error. The chain employs TRBV6-1 and TRBJ2-1; 9 nucleotides match TRBD1. Germline V CDR1 and CDR2: MNHNS, SASEGT. The CDR3 has 15 amino acids. CDR3 bases: TGTGCCAGCAGAGAAGCCGGGACAGGGAAGAATGAGCAGTTCTTC. This encodes CASREAGTGKNEQFF.

V gene TRBV6-5 combines with J gene TRBJ2-7; D gene uncertain. The V end lost 6 bases, the J end lost 1 base, and 13 bases lay between the germline ends. The CDR3 runs to 14 residues. Per the germline V gene, CDR1 is MNHEY and CDR2 is SVGAGI. CDR3 in amino acids: CASSPMAASYEQYF. The CDR3 DNA is TGTGCCAGCAGCCCCATGGCGGCGTCCTACGAGCAGTACTTC.

The genes are TRBV7-8 and TRBJ2-7; 14 bases are shared with TRBD2. The ends lost 5 bases at V and 4 bases at J; junction bases unmatched: 7. The CDR3 covers 16 residues. Germline CDR1 is SGHVS and CDR2 is FQNEAQ. DNA for the CDR3: TGTGCCAGCAGCCCTACCGGGACTAGCGGGAGATACGAGCAGTACTTC. Its translation is CASSPTGTSGRYEQYF.

This clone turned up a few times. This chain joins TRBV6-5 and TRBJ2-2; 8 bases agree with TRBD2. Germline V gene data show CDR1 as MNHEY and CDR2 as SVGAGI. The CDR3 spans 14 residues. The V gene end was trimmed by 8 bases and the J gene end by 3 bases; junction bases not matched to a gene: 5. The CDR3 spells CASSGLEDTGELFF. Written as DNA, the CDR3 is TGTGCCAGCTCGGGACTAGAAGACACCGGGGAGCTGTTTTTT.

The genes are TRBV19 and TRBJ2-3; D call uncertain. The CDR3 consists of 11 residues. V was clipped by 3 bases and J by 8 bases, with 6 bases between them. Germline CDR1 LNHDA, CDR2 SQIVND (reference sequence). The CDR3 loop is CASSIGPTQYF. The DNA for the CDR3 is TGTGCCAGTAGTATTGGGCCTACGCAGTATTTT. The full variable domain, its missing parts supplied by reference TRBV19 and TRBJ2-3, is DGGITQSPKYLFRKEGQNVTLSCEQNLNHDAMYWYRQDPGQGLRLIYYSQIVNDFQKGDIAEGYSVSREKKESFPLTVTSAQKNPTAFYLCASSIGPTQYFGPGTRLTVL.

About this clone: Other nucleotide sequences from this sample produce the same CDR3. The chain has TRBV29-1 and TRBJ2-5; tentative D call: TRBD1 (5 bases). The CDR3 length is 10 residues. The V end was cut by 4 bases, the J end by 5 bases, with 5 bases between. Germline V gene lookup returns CDR1 SQVTM and CDR2 ANQGSEA. CDR3 coding DNA: TGCAGCGTTGGGGGCGAGACCCAGTACTTC. Translating gives CSVGGETQYF.

This clone has only a few counts. This rearrangement joins TRBV5-1 to TRBJ2-1; the D gene is possibly TRBD1 (6 bases). V lost 0 bases to trimming and J lost 11 bases, with 12 bases between them. Germline lookup yields CDR1 SGHRS and CDR2 YFSETQ. The CDR3 is made up of 13 amino acids. The CDR3 protein is CASSLASRGQQFF. CDR3 in DNA: TGCGCCAGCAGCTTGGCCAGCAGGGGTCAGCAGTTCTTC.

The chain employs TRBV19 and TRBJ1-5; 7 bases are a match to TRBD1. This CDR3 region has 15 residues. The J segment lost 7 bases and the V segment lost 3 bases, leaving 9 bases of the junction unmatched. Germline lookup yields CDR1 LNHDA and CDR2 SQIVND (reference sequence). CDR3 DNA sequence: TGTGCCAGTAGTATTAAGGGGGCTTATCCCCAGCCCCAGCATTTT. Its translation is CASSIKGAYPQPQHF.